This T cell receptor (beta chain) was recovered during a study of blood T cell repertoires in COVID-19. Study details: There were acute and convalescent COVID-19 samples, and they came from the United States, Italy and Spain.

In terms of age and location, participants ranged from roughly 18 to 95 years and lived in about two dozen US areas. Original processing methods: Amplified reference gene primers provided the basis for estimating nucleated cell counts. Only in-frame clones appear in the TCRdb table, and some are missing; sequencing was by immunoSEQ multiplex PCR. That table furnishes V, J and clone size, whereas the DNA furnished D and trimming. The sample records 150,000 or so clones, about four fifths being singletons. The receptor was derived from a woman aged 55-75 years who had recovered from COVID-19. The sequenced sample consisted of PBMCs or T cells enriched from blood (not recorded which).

CDR3 in amino acids: CASMLSGDNEQFF. For the CDR3, the DNA is TGTGCCAGTATGCTCTCAGGGGACAATGAGCAGTTCTTC. The chain couples TRBV19 to TRBJ2-1, with TRBD1 as a possible D gene (6 bases). Trimming took off 7 bases at V and 5 bases at J, with 12 bases between the two ends. Germline CDR1 reads LNHDA; CDR2 reads SQIVND (reference sequence). The CDR3 extends over 13 amino acids.